The 21 T cell receptor beta chains presented below share a single source sample, sequenced in a study of blood T cell repertoires in COVID-19. Repertoires were generated with immunoSEQ multiplex PCR, while TCRdb's copy carries only in-frame clones and drops some. Here the sample spans 270,000 or so clones, around 86% being singletons. Specimen: peripheral blood. These receptors were taken from a human donor in a cohort sampled during active COVID-19.

This clone appeared a single time. The V and J genes are TRBV6-6 and TRBJ1-6, with 7 nucleotides matching TRBD1. Germline loops: CDR1 MNHNY, CDR2 SVGAGI (reference sequence). V lost 7 bases and J lost 7; bases outside the gene matches: 10. This CDR3 has 15 residues. CDR3 DNA sequence: TGTGCCAGCAATAAGCCCGGGACAGTCAATTCACCCCTCCACTTT. It is translated as CASNKPGTVNSPLHF.

The rearrangement uses TRBV11-2 and TRBJ2-5; 11 nucleotides match TRBD2. Germline values: CDR1 SGHAT, CDR2 FQNNGV. The CDR3 is 16 amino acids. V lost 1 base, J lost 5 bases, and 6 bases stayed unmatched. The CDR3 sequence: CASSLGSSGRWETQYF. The CDR3 nucleotides are TGTGCCAGCAGCTTAGGGTCTAGCGGGAGGTGGGAGACCCAGTACTTC.

This rearrangement joins TRBV15 to TRBJ1-2; TRBD1 aligns across 8 bases. The CDR3 is 15 residues long. CDR1 LNHNV and CDR2 YYDKDF come from the germline V gene (reference sequence). V shed 1 base and J 2 bases; nucleotides not matched to a gene: 3. CDR3 nucleotide sequence: TGTGCCACCAGCAGAGTCCGACAGGGGAACTATGGCTACACCTTC. Translated: CATSRVRQGNYGYTF.

The J gene is TRBJ2-5, the V gene TRBV7-2; 10 nucleotides align to TRBD1. Germline CDR1 is SGHTA and CDR2 is FQGNSA. The CDR3 runs to 14 residues. The V and J ends lost 5 bases and 4 bases, in that order; junction bases with no gene match: 4. The CDR3 sequence is CASSKDRGGETQYF. The CDR3 DNA sequence: TGTGCCAGCAGCAAGGACAGGGGGGGAGAGACCCAGTACTTC.

V and J are TRBV19 and TRBJ2-6; a possible D gene is TRBD1 (5 bases). V was cut by 5 bases and J by 0 bases, with 20 bases left in between. Looked up from germline, CDR1 is LNHDA and CDR2 is SQIVND (reference sequence). This CDR3 contains 19 residues. For the CDR3, the DNA is TGTGCCAGTAGTCTCCGCCAGCCTGGGGCAATCTCTGGGGCCAACGTCCTGACTTTC. Translation: CASSLRQPGAISGANVLTF.

This chain joins TRBV7-2 and TRBJ1-2; no reliable D call. The CDR3 is made up of 14 amino acids. The germline V and J ends were trimmed by 1 base and 0 bases, with 6 bases remaining between them. Per the germline V gene, CDR1 is SGHTA and CDR2 is FQGNSA. In nucleotides, the CDR3 is TGTGCCAGCAGCTTAGAGGGAGCTAACTATGGCTACACCTTC. The encoded protein is CASSLEGANYGYTF.

The CDR3 loop reads CASSPPGSPGTQYF. As DNA, the CDR3 is TGTGCCAGCAGCCCCCCGGGGAGTCCGGGGACCCAGTACTTC. J is TRBJ2-5 and V is TRBV6-5; a weak D match, TRBD2 (5 bases). CDR1 is MNHEY, CDR2 SVGAGI, per germline. V dropped 6 bases and J dropped 7 bases, with 18 bases sitting between them. The CDR3 totals 14 residues.

The CDR3: CASSPGSKQFF. CDR3 in DNA: TGTGCCAGTAGCCCGGGGTCTAAGCAGTTCTTC. The V call is TRBV19, the J call TRBJ2-1, with D perhaps matching TRBD2 (5 bases). The CDR3 is 11 residues long. Germline CDR1 and CDR2: LNHDA and SQIVND (reference sequence). V was pared by 6 bases and J by 11 bases, with 11 bases between.

This clone was seen many times. The rearrangement links TRBV11-2 to TRBJ2-1; 7 bases agree with TRBD2. With V trimmed by 5 bases and J by 2 bases, 9 bases remained unmatched. Germline V gene lookup returns CDR1 SGHAT and CDR2 FQNNGV. There are 16 residues in the CDR3. DNA of the CDR3: TGTGCCAGCAGCACCCCCGGGCTAGCGGCCTACAATGAGCAGTTCTTC. Its translation: CASSTPGLAAYNEQFF. Combining the CDR3 with reference TRBV11-2 and TRBJ2-1 gives the whole variable domain EAGVAQSPRYKIIEKRQSVAFWCNPISGHATLYWYQQILGQGPKLLIQFQNNGVVDDSQLPKDRFSAERLKGVDSTLKIQPAKLEDSAVYLCASSTPGLAAYNEQFFGPGTRLTVL.

V gene TRBV5-1 combines with J gene TRBJ2-6, with a possible D match to TRBD1 (5 bases). This CDR3 spans 17 amino acids. Trimming left V 10 bases short and J 4 bases short, with 24 bases between. The germline V gene encodes CDR1 SGHRS and CDR2 YFSETQ. This CDR3 is CASTGVSSGLGANVLTF. The CDR3 DNA reads TGCGCCTCTACAGGCGTCAGCTCTGGTCTGGGGGCCAACGTCCTGACTTTC.

V usage is TRBV15 and J usage is TRBJ2-7, with 7 bases identical to TRBD1. V dropped 3 bases and J dropped 2; count of bases not matched to a gene: 7. Per the germline V gene, CDR1 is LNHNV and CDR2 is YYDKDF (reference sequence). The CDR3 is 15 residues long. In DNA, the CDR3 is TGTGCCACCAGCAGCACCGGGACAGATGCCTACGAGCAGTACTTC. The encoded protein is CATSSTGTDAYEQYF. Based on the CDR3 plus reference TRBV15 and TRBJ2-7, the full variable domain is DAMVIQNPRYQVTQFGKPVTLSCSQTLNHNVMYWYQQKSSQAPKLLFHYYDKDFNNEADTPDNFQSRRPNTSFCFLDIRSPGLGDTAMYLCATSSTGTDAYEQYFGPGTRLTVT.

This chain joins TRBV7-2 and TRBJ1-2, with D perhaps matching TRBD1 (6 bases). V was trimmed by 3 bases and J by 7 bases, leaving 18 bases between them. The CDR3 covers 15 residues. CDR1 and CDR2 (germline): SGHTA, FQGNSA. The CDR3 spells CASSFGQSAKSGYTF. The CDR3 region has the DNA TGTGCCAGCAGCTTCGGACAGTCCGCAAAATCTGGCTACACCTTC.

The chain couples TRBV28 to TRBJ2-7; maybe TRBD1 (5 bases). The germline CDR1 and CDR2 sequences are MDHEN and SYDVKM. The CDR3 is 12 residues long. Trimming pared 7 bases from V and 0 bases from J, leaving 7 bases between. The CDR3 DNA reads TGTGCCAGCACCAGGGTCTCCTACGAGCAGTACTTC. Translated: CASTRVSYEQYF.

This clone has only a few counts. This CDR3 reads CASSRTGVGPYEQYF. The CDR3, as DNA: TGTGCCAGCAGCCGGACAGGGGTAGGTCCCTACGAGCAGTACTTC. The V and J genes are TRBV7-2 and TRBJ2-7, with TRBD1 identical over 9 bases. J gave up 2 bases and V 5 bases, and 7 bases lay outside the gene matches. CDR1 and CDR2 from the germline V gene are SGHTA and FQGNSA. The CDR3 is 15 residues long. The variable domain in full, with the rest retrieved from reference TRBV7-2 and TRBJ2-7, is GAGVSQSPSNKVTEKGKDVELRCDPISGHTALYWYRQSLGQGLEFLIYFQGNSAPDKSGLPSDRFSAERTGGSVSTLTIQRTQQEDSAVYLCASSRTGVGPYEQYFGPGTRLTVT.

CDR3 residues: CASRTRGNTEAFF. In DNA, the CDR3 is TGTGCCAGCAGGACCCGGGGGAACACTGAAGCTTTCTTT. The chain links TRBV6-5 to TRBJ1-1; D not resolved. In germline, CDR1 is MNHEY, CDR2 SVGAGI. With 6 bases removed from V and 1 base from J, the gap between germline ends came to 9 bases. This CDR3 has 13 residues.

This chain connects TRBV7-2 to TRBJ1-5; the D is unclear. V was shortened by 1 base and J by 3 bases, with 4 bases between the two germline ends. Germline-derived CDR1 and CDR2 are SGHTA and FQGNSA. The length of the CDR3 is 13 residues. CDR3 DNA: TGTGCCAGCAGCTTAGTCTACAATCAGCCCCAGCATTTT. Translating gives CASSLVYNQPQHF. The full variable domain, its missing parts supplied by reference TRBV7-2 and TRBJ1-5, is GAGVSQSPSNKVTEKGKDVELRCDPISGHTALYWYRQSLGQGLEFLIYFQGNSAPDKSGLPSDRFSAERTGGSVSTLTIQRTQQEDSAVYLCASSLVYNQPQHFGDGTRLSIL.

The chain uses TRBV12-3 or TRBV12-4 and TRBJ2-1; weak D call: TRBD1 (5 bases). This CDR3 region has 13 residues. V was cut by 3 bases and J by 9 bases, with 12 bases left in between. CDR3 in amino acids: CASSFQGSREQFF. In DNA form, the CDR3 reads TGTGCCAGCAGTTTTCAGGGTTCTCGTGAGCAGTTCTTC.

This rearrangement joins TRBV6-1 to TRBJ2-3, with D perhaps matching TRBD2 (6 bases). Germline lookup yields CDR1 MNHNS and CDR2 SASEGT. The ends were cut back, 3 bases at V and 7 bases at J, with 17 bases in the middle. The CDR3 consists of 15 residues. In DNA form, the CDR3 reads TGTGCCAGCAGTGACGGGGACTTGGTGCGCAATACGCAGTATTTT. The encoded protein is CASSDGDLVRNTQYF.

This clone was observed a handful of times. V and J are TRBV4-1 and TRBJ1-1; no reliable D call. This CDR3 is 15 amino acids long. Trimming removed 3 bases from V and 2 bases from J, with 13 bases in between. From germline, CDR1 is MGHRA and CDR2 YSYEKL. Here the CDR3 DNA reads TGCGCCAGCAGCCATTCCCGAGCGATTAACACTGAAGCTTTCTTT. It encodes CASSHSRAINTEAFF.

Only one count was recorded for this clone. This chain joins TRBV11-3 and TRBJ2-3; 7 bases match TRBD1. J gave up 4 bases and V 0 bases, and 7 bases lay outside the gene matches. The CDR3 length is 16 residues. CDR1 is SGHNT, CDR2 YENEEA, per germline. The DNA for the CDR3 is TGTGCCAGCAGCTTAGATGGGCAGGGGGTTGCAGATACGCAGTATTTT. Its protein is CASSLDGQGVADTQYF.

This chain links TRBV21-1 with TRBJ2-2; the table calls TRBD1, which could not be checked here. TRBV21-1 is noted as a pseudogene. The CDR3 loop spans 17 amino acids. CDR3 nucleotide sequence: TGTGCCAGCAGCAAAGGGTCGCGACAGGGTGTAACCGGGGAGCTGTTTTTT. This codes for CASSKGSRQGVTGELFF.